The 11 T cell receptor beta chains listed next were all sequenced from one sample in a study of cytomegalovirus exposure and HLA in healthy donors (dated by TCRdb to the late 2010s). Libraries were constructed by the immunoSEQ multiplex PCR assay. A mixture of 60 forward primers for TCR Vbeta segments and 13 reverse primers for TCR Jbeta segments was used in the multiplex PCR. This immuneACCESS table, as held by TCRdb, lists in-frame sequences with V and J called but not all clones. Of the missing ones, under half trace to an unresolved V gene in checked studies; the others have no known cause. The table for this sample lists under 55,000 clones; about 78% of them were counted only once. The ten largest clones take up roughly 8% of the sample. The specimen sequenced was PBMCs. The receptors originated from a man aged 25 to 40 in good health and CMV-seropositive.

By sample share, this clone is medium-sized. The genes are TRBV4-1 and TRBJ1-6; the D gene is possibly TRBD1 (5 bases). This CDR3 region has 18 residues. V lost 2 bases, J lost 4 bases, and 18 bases lay in between. CDR1 is MGHRA and CDR2 is YSYEKL in the germline V gene. DNA for the CDR3: TGCGCCAGCAGCCAACGGGTAAGGGGTTTAGGATATAATTCACCCCTCCACTTT. Translation gives CASSQRVRGLGYNSPLHF.

The CDR3 region is CASSRRGPYEQYF. The CDR3 DNA follows: TGTGCCAGCAGCCGAAGGGGGCCCTACGAGCAGTACTTC. The chain combines TRBV7-2 with TRBJ2-7; 7 nucleotides align to TRBD1. The CDR3 spans 13 residues. Trimming cost V 5 bases and J 2 bases; bases outside gene matches: 3. Germline CDR1 SGHTA, CDR2 FQGNSA.

The chain is built from TRBV11-1 and TRBJ2-7, with 7 bases that match TRBD1. This CDR3 has 14 residues. From germline, CDR1 is SGHAT and CDR2 FQDESV (reference sequence). The V gene end was trimmed by 6 bases and the J gene end by 2 bases; junction bases not matched to a gene: 7. This CDR3 is CASSPLGQAYEQYF. The DNA of the CDR3 is TGTGCCAGCAGTCCCTTAGGACAGGCCTACGAGCAGTACTTC. The variable domain in full, with the rest retrieved from reference TRBV11-1 and TRBJ2-7, is EAEVAQSPRYKITEKSQAVAFWCDPISGHATLYWYRQILGQGPELLVQFQDESVVDDSQLPKDRFSAERLKGVDSTLKIQPAELGDSAMYLCASSPLGQAYEQYFGPGTRLTVT.

This clone was recorded a few times. The J gene is TRBJ1-4, the V gene TRBV6-5; TRBD1 is a possible D gene (6 bases). V lost 0 bases and J lost 7, with 9 bases in between. Germline loops: CDR1 MNHEY, CDR2 SVGAGI. CDR3 length: 14 amino acids. The CDR3 region has the DNA TGTGCCAGCAGTTACTCGTACAGGGCTGAAAAACTGTTTTTT. Its protein is CASSYSYRAEKLFF.

The chain employs TRBV18 and TRBJ1-5, with unresolved D. V was cut by 1 base and J by 2 bases, with 9 bases left in between. Germline V CDR1 and CDR2: KGHSH, LQKENI. The length of the CDR3 is 15 residues. Here the CDR3 DNA reads TGTGCCAGCTCACCACTACCGGGTGGCAATCAGCCCCAGCATTTT. The encoded protein is CASSPLPGGNQPQHF.

The J gene is TRBJ1-4, the V gene TRBV7-6; possible D gene TRBD1, 6 bases. This CDR3 has 15 amino acids. The V end was cut by 5 bases, the J end by 3 bases, with 13 bases between. Looked up from germline, CDR1 is SGHVS and CDR2 is FNYEAQ. The CDR3 DNA reads TGTGCCAGCAGCCCAGGGGACGGGCCTAATGAAAAACTGTTTTTT. Protein sequence: CASSPGDGPNEKLFF.

The chain employs TRBV9 and TRBJ2-1, with unresolved D. Deletions cut 4 bases from V and 7 bases from J, with 12 bases between. This CDR3 contains 13 residues. CDR1 SGDLS and CDR2 YYNGEE come from the germline V gene. The CDR3 is CASSLSPGNEQFF. For the CDR3, the DNA is TGTGCCAGCAGCTTAAGCCCAGGAAATGAGCAGTTCTTC.

The CDR3 loop is CASSHRGINQPQHF. Written as DNA, the CDR3 is TGTGCCAGTAGCCACAGGGGGATCAATCAGCCCCAGCATTTT. J is TRBJ1-5 and V is TRBV19; 8 bases fit TRBD1. V lost 6 bases, J lost 3 bases, and 4 bases stayed unmatched. Germline V gives CDR1 LNHDA, CDR2 SQIVND (reference sequence). The CDR3 totals 14 residues.

This chain links TRBV5-1 with TRBJ1-1, with 9 positions matching TRBD1. The CDR3 is 15 residues long. In germline, CDR1 is SGHRS, CDR2 YFSETQ. V gave up 4 bases and J gave up 5 bases; unmatched junction bases: 9. The CDR3 region is CASSAGTGLGTEAFF. The CDR3 nucleotides read TGCGCCAGCAGCGCCGGGACAGGGCTGGGGACTGAAGCTTTCTTT.

V usage is TRBV4-2 and J usage is TRBJ2-2; perhaps TRBD1 as D (7 bases). The CDR3 consists of 15 residues. Germline V gene sequence: CDR1 LGHNA, CDR2 YNFKEQ. V was shortened by 4 bases and J by 4 bases, with 13 bases between the two germline ends. The CDR3 sequence is CASSRRGDGTGELFF. The CDR3 region has the DNA TGTGCCAGCAGCCGCAGGGGGGATGGCACCGGGGAGCTGTTTTTT.

The chain joins TRBV28 to TRBJ1-2, with D possibly TRBD1 on 6 matching bases. This CDR3 comprises 15 residues. The germline V gene encodes CDR1 MDHEN and CDR2 SYDVKM. V lost 1 base and J 6 bases, leaving 15 bases between the germline ends. DNA for the CDR3: TGTGCCAGCAGTTTATTATCCAAGGGGGGGAATGGCTACACCTTC. It encodes CASSLLSKGGNGYTF.